The clone carrying this T cell receptor (beta chain) was counted a few times. What it binds is not known. This specimen belongs to a study of cytomegalovirus exposure and HLA in healthy donors. Study-level results: The study labeled under 200 TCR beta chains cytomegalovirus-associated.

Germline-derived CDR1 and CDR2 are MNHNY and SVGAGI (reference sequence). The CDR3 has 15 residues. The V end was cut by 6 bases, the J end by 1 base, with 15 bases between. With 60 Vbeta and 13 Jbeta primers, the PCR was carried out. The method was immunoSEQ multiplex PCR; TCRdb's version includes in-frame clones alone and lacks a portion of them. Found here are some 45,000 clones, 50% of them singletons; the top ten hold around an eighth. Input material: PBMCs. This clonotype originated in a human donor in good health. V gene TRBV6-6 combines with J gene TRBJ1-2; unclear D gene. This CDR3 reads CASRRSRVDNYGYTF. The CDR3 DNA reads TGTGCCAGCAGACGCTCTAGAGTTGATAACTATGGCTACACCTTC.